Following are 13 T cell receptor beta chains from one sample sequenced in a study of blood T cell repertoires in COVID-19. This table comes from immunoSEQ multiplex PCR, and its TCRdb copy is limited to in-frame clones, with some not included. In the table there are about 480,000 clones, about 85% of which are singletons. The specimen sequenced was PBMCs or T cells enriched from blood (not recorded which). All receptors derive from a woman between 18 and 29 years old with acute COVID-19.

The V call is TRBV10-1, the J call TRBJ2-3; a weak D match, TRBD2 (5 bases). The CDR3 has 14 residues. CDR1 and CDR2 from the germline V gene are WNHNN and SYGVQD (reference sequence). Trimming took off 3 bases at V and 5 bases at J, with 12 bases between the two ends. DNA of the CDR3: TGCGCCAGCAGTGATGGAGGAAATGGAGATACGCAGTATTTT. It codes for CASSDGGNGDTQYF.

CDR3 in amino acids: CASSQVGEAYEQYF. CDR3 DNA: TGCGCCAGCAGCCAAGTGGGAGAAGCCTACGAGCAGTACTTC. This chain uses TRBV4-3 with TRBJ2-7; TRBD2 might be the D (5 bases). In germline, CDR1 is LGHNA, CDR2 YSLEER. The V and J ends lost 1 base and 2 bases respectively, with 9 bases between them. The CDR3 consists of 14 residues.

The chain links TRBV6-2 or TRBV6-3 to TRBJ2-1, with D tentatively TRBD2 (5 bases). This CDR3 is built from 13 residues. The V gene's germline CDR1 is MNHEY and CDR2 SVGEGT. Trimming stripped 0 bases from V and 10 bases from J, with 10 bases between. The CDR3, as DNA: TGTGCCAGCAGTTACTCGAGGGTAATGGAGCAGTTCTTC. It translates to CASSYSRVMEQFF.

The chain is built from TRBV5-1 and TRBJ2-7, with a possible D match to TRBD1 (6 bases). The germline V and J ends were trimmed by 0 bases and 8 bases, with 9 bases remaining between them. The CDR3 runs to 12 residues. Germline V CDR1 and CDR2: SGHRS, YFSETQ. In DNA, the CDR3 is TGCGCCAGCAGCTTGGGGGACACACAGCAGTACTTC. This sequence encodes CASSLGDTQQYF.

The rearrangement joins TRBV21-1 to TRBJ1-1; TRBD1, as called in the table, went unchecked against the DNA. TRBV21-1 is a known pseudogene. CDR3 size: 19 residues. CDR3 nucleotide sequence: TGTGCCAGCAGCAAAACCCTAGCCCTCAAGGGGGCGGGGAACACTGAAGCTTTCTTT. Amino acids: CASSKTLALKGAGNTEAFF.

This clone is a singleton in its sample. The V gene is TRBV6-2 or TRBV6-3, the J gene TRBJ1-2; D unresolved. The V and J ends lost 8 bases and 8 bases respectively, with 15 bases between them. The germline CDR1 and CDR2 sequences are MNHEY and SVGEGT. This CDR3 is built from 12 residues. The CDR3 DNA follows: TGTGCCAGCCGCCTAGATGTTCGGGGCTACACCTTC. It encodes CASRLDVRGYTF.

This sequence joins TRBV12-5 and TRBJ1-2; D call uncertain. CDR3 length: 14 residues. Germline V CDR1 and CDR2: LGHNT, FRNRAP. Trimming shortened V by 1 base and J by 4 bases, and 10 bases separated the two germline ends. The CDR3 protein is CASGLATAAYGYTF. DNA for the CDR3: TGTGCTAGTGGTTTGGCCACAGCTGCCTATGGCTACACCTTC.

V and J are TRBV6-5 and TRBJ2-3, with 9 nucleotides matching TRBD2. The V gene end was trimmed by 2 bases and the J gene end by 0 bases; junction bases not matched to a gene: 3. Germline assignment: CDR1 MNHEY and CDR2 SVGAGI. This CDR3 has 16 amino acids. In DNA form, the CDR3 reads TGTGCCAGCAGTTACGGACTAGCGAAAAGCACAGATACGCAGTATTTT. This codes for CASSYGLAKSTDTQYF.

J is TRBJ2-5 and V is TRBV5-4, with D tentatively TRBD1 (5 bases). The CDR3 is 14 residues long. The germline CDR1 and CDR2 sequences are SGHNT and YYREEE (reference sequence). Trimming removed 3 bases at V and 1 base at J, with 10 bases between. The CDR3 region has the DNA TGTGCCAGCAGCTCAGACAGCCGCCAAGAGACCCAGTACTTC. As protein: CASSSDSRQETQYF.

This clone showed up just once. This chain uses TRBV11-2 with TRBJ2-5; 10 bases match TRBD2. The CDR3 contains 14 residues. Germline V lookup: CDR1 SGHAT, CDR2 FQNNGV. Losses at the gene ends were 4 bases for V and 1 base for J; bases not matched to a gene: 0. CDR3 nucleotides: TGTGCCAGCAGCTGGACTAGCGGCCAAGAGACCCAGTACTTC. Translating it yields CASSWTSGQETQYF.

The rearrangement links TRBV20-1 to TRBJ2-5; 7 bases fit TRBD2. The CDR3 runs 11 residues. Germline V gives CDR1 DFQATT, CDR2 SNEGSKA (reference sequence). With 1 base clipped from V and 7 bases from J, the junction kept 0 bases outside the gene matches. The CDR3 spells CSARGEGTQYF. DNA of the CDR3: TGCAGTGCTAGAGGGGAGGGGACCCAGTACTTC.

CDR3 region: CATRDIYNEQFF. The CDR3 DNA reads as TGTGCCACCAGGGACATCTACAATGAGCAGTTCTTC. V gene TRBV24-1 combines with J gene TRBJ2-1; tentatively, D is TRBD1 (5 bases). The ends were cut back, 7 bases at V and 3 bases at J, with 6 bases in the middle. CDR1 is KGHDR, CDR2 SFDVKD, per germline. CDR3 length equals 12 residues.

V usage is TRBV3-1 (or the pseudogene TRBV3-2) and J usage is TRBJ2-7, with 8 bases identical to TRBD1. The CDR3 loop spans 15 amino acids. Trimming removed 2 bases from V and 4 bases from J; junction bases left unmatched: 7. The germline gives CDR1 LGHDT, CDR2 YNNKEL (reference sequence). The CDR3 bases are TGTGCCAGCAGCCAATCACAGGGGGGCTGGTACGAGCAGTACTTC. Its protein product is CASSQSQGGWYEQYF.